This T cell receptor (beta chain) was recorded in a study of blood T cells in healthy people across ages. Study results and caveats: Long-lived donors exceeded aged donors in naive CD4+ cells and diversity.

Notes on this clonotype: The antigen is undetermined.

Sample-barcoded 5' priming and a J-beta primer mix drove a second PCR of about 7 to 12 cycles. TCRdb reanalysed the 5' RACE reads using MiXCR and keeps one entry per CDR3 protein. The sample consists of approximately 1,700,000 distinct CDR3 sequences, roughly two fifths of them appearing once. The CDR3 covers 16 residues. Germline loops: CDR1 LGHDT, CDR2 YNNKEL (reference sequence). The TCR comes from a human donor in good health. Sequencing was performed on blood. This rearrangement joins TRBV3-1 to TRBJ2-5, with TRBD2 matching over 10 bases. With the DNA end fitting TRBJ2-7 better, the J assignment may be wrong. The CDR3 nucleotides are TGTGCCAGCAGCCAAGATAAGGCTAGCGGGGGCCACGAGCAGTACTTC. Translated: CASSQDKASGGHEQYF.